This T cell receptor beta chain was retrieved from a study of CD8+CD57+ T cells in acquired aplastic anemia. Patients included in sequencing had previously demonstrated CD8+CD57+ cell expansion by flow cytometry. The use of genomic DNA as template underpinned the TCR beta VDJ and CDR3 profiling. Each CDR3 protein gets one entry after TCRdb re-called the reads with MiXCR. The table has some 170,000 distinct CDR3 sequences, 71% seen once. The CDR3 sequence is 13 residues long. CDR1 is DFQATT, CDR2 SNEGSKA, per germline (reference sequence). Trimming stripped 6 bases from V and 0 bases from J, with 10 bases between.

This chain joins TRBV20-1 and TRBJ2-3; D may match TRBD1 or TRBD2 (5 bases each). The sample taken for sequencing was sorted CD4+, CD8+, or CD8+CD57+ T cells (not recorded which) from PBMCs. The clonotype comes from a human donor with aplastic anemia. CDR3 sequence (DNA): TGCAGTGCCTGGGACCGCAGCACAGATACGCAGTATTTT. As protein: CSAWDRSTDTQYF.